This entry lists 5 T cell receptor beta chains sequenced from one sample in a study of T cell changes during pregnancy in multiple sclerosis. The repertoire was sequenced with immunoSEQ multiplex PCR; TCRdb's copy has only in-frame clones and lacks some. In the table there are under 75,000 clones, around 90% of which are singletons. Material: peripheral blood, obtained in the third trimester of pregnancy. These receptors all come from a female donor in good health, enrolled as a control in a pregnancy study.

J is TRBJ2-1 and V is TRBV5-1, with 12 bases that match TRBD2. The CDR3 length is 16 residues. Germline lookup yields CDR1 SGHRS and CDR2 YFSETQ. The J segment lost 4 bases and the V segment lost 0 bases, leaving 2 bases of the junction unmatched. This CDR3 is CASSLVLAGGYNEQFF. Here the CDR3 DNA reads TGCGCCAGCAGCTTGGTCCTAGCGGGAGGGTACAATGAGCAGTTCTTC.

This chain links TRBV7-9 with TRBJ1-4, with 7 bases aligning to TRBD1. This CDR3 spans 15 amino acids. The trim removed 5 bases at V and 5 bases at J, leaving 8 bases unmatched. Germline V gene data show CDR1 as SEHNR and CDR2 as FQNEAQ (reference sequence). The CDR3: CASSPGTVQNEKLFF. The DNA of the CDR3 is TGTGCCAGCAGCCCCGGGACAGTACAGAATGAAAAACTGTTTTTT.

The chain combines TRBV5-1 with TRBJ1-3; D is possibly TRBD1 (5 bases). Trimming took off 4 bases at V and 2 bases at J, with 10 bases between the two ends. CDR1 SGHRS and CDR2 YFSETQ come from the germline V gene. This CDR3 contains 14 residues. CDR3 bases: TGCGCCAGCAGCACCCCGGGGGCTGGAAACACCATATATTTT. Translated, it gives CASSTPGAGNTIYF.

The rearrangement uses TRBV7-2 and TRBJ2-1; TRBD2 aligns across 11 bases. The CDR3 consists of 14 residues. Germline V gene lookup returns CDR1 SGHTA and CDR2 FQGNSA. Trimming at V came to 10 bases and at J to 8 bases, leaving 10 bases not matched to a gene. The CDR3 nucleotides are TGTGCCACCCGCCCGACTAGCGGGATTGATGAGCAGTTCTTC. It translates to CATRPTSGIDEQFF.

The DNA for the CDR3 is TGTGCCAGCAGAAGGGGCGGACAGGGGGAGGAGACCCAGTACTTC. Residues: CASRRGGQGEETQYF. The chain recombines TRBV28 with TRBJ2-5; TRBD1 aligns across 10 bases. The length of the CDR3 is 15 residues. V was pared by 6 bases and J by 5 bases, with 9 bases of the junction left unmatched. Germline V gene data show CDR1 as MDHEN and CDR2 as SYDVKM.